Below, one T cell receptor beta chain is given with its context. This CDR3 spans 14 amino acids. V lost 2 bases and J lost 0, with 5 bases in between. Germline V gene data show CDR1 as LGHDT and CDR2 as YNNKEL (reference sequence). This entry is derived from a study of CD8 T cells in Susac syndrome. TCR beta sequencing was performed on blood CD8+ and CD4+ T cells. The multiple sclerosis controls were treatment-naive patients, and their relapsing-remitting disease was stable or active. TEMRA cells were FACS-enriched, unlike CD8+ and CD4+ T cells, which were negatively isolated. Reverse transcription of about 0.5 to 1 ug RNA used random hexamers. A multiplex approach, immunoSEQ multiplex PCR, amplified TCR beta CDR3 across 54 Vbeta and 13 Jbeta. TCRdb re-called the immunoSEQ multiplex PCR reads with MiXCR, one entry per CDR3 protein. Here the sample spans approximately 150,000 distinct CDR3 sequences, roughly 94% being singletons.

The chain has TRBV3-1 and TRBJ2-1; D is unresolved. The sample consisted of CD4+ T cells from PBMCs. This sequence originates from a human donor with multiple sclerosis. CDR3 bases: TGTGCCAGCAGCCAATTGAGCTCCTACAATGAGCAGTTCTTC. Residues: CASSQLSSYNEQFF.